These 23 T cell receptor beta chains originate from one sample sequenced in a study of tumor-infiltrating lymphocytes in oesophageal squamous cell carcinoma. Each CDR3 protein gets one entry after TCRdb re-called the PCR reads with MiXCR. Altogether over 14,000 distinct CDR3 sequences are present, roughly 55% being singletons, with the ten largest covering over 15%. The source material was esophageal tumor tissue. The receptors originated from a male donor with esophageal squamous cell carcinoma.

This clonotype has a single count. The rearrangement links TRBV7-4 to TRBJ2-3; D unclear. With the DNA end fitting TRBJ2-7 better, the J assignment may be wrong. Germline V gene sequence: CDR1 SGHVT, CDR2 SQSDAQ. The CDR3 consists of 13 residues. The DNA for the CDR3 is TGTGCCAGCAGCTCCCTCCGTTGGGACGAGCAGTACTTC. Translation gives CASSSLRWDEQYF.

As concerns this clonotype: Because the CDR3 is missing its conserved closing phenylalanine or tryptophan, this is likely a read error. Because the CDR3's place on the DNA is in doubt, the DNA is left out and the CDR3 is given as listed by TCRdb. The gene calls are TRBV10-3 and TRBJ2-7; no check of the table's D call, TRBD1, against the DNA was made. Germline V gene data show CDR1 as ENHRY and CDR2 as SYGVKD. The CDR3 sequence runs 16 residues, both termini included. The CDR3 spells CAISGGQGFYGYTFGS.

This clonotype was found a few times. This rearrangement joins TRBV7-9 to TRBJ2-6, with a weak D call TRBD2 (8 bases). This CDR3 comprises 17 residues. From germline, CDR1 is SEHNR and CDR2 FQNEAQ (reference sequence). Trimming took 5 bases from V and 3 from J, leaving 17 bases between them. CDR3 nucleotides: TGTGCCAGCAGCCGACAGGGACTAGGGCTTGGGGCCAACGTCCTGACTTTC. Translated: CASSRQGLGLGANVLTF.

This clonotype was seen at least ten times. The conserved final phenylalanine or tryptophan is absent from the CDR3, which likely points to a read error. Because the CDR3's place on the DNA is in doubt, the DNA is left out and the CDR3 is given as listed by TCRdb. The V and J genes are TRBV7-9 and TRBJ2-7; the table's D gene call, TRBD1, was not cross checked with the DNA. Germline V lookup: CDR1 SEHNR, CDR2 FQNEAQ (reference sequence). The CDR3 numbers 17 amino acids, ends counted. This chain's CDR3 is CASSLSGGLNYGYTFGS.

A single count supports this clonotype. At one of its ends the junction is not consistent with the germline gene, which may arise from a read error. The V call is TRBV24-1, the J call TRBJ2-3; tentatively, D is TRBD1 (6 bases). Near its end, the DNA agrees better with TRBJ2-1, so the J call may be wrong. This CDR3 region has 14 residues. Germline CDR1 reads KGHDR; CDR2 reads SFDVKD. CDR3 in DNA: TGTGCCGCCAGTGATAAAGGGACACTTAATGAGCAGTTCTTC. As protein: CAASDKGTLNEQFF.

This clonotype was counted many times. The CDR3 nucleotides are TGTGCCAGCAGCTTTTTGGGGTATAGCTCCTACGAGCAGTACTTC. Amino acid sequence: CASSFLGYSSYEQYF. The rearrangement joins TRBV5-6 to TRBJ2-7; D call uncertain. Germline CDR1 is SGHDT and CDR2 is YYEEEE. V shed 2 bases and J shed 0 bases, with 12 bases lying between them. The CDR3 consists of 15 residues.

For the CDR3, the DNA is TGTGCCAGCAGCCCAGGGACTAGCGATCTCGAGACCCAGTACTTC. Its protein product is CASSPGTSDLETQYF. This chain connects TRBV7-3 to TRBJ2-5; 10 bases are a match to TRBD2. This CDR3 has 15 residues. Per germline, CDR1 SGHTA and CDR2 FQGTGA. Trimming took 5 bases from V and 5 from J; bases not matched to a gene: 8.

In the case of this clonotype: This CDR3 is missing its conserved last phenylalanine or tryptophan, likely due to a read error. The DNA is omitted, as the CDR3 cannot be located on it reliably, and the CDR3 follows TCRdb's listing. The genes are TRBV6-4 and TRBJ1-1. Germline assignment: CDR1 MRHNA and CDR2 SNTAGT. Both ends counted, the CDR3 spans 16 residues. CDR3 region: CASSVLADTMSSSSGQ.

V gene TRBV11-2 combines with J gene TRBJ2-5; possible D gene TRBD2, 5 bases. Near its end, the DNA agrees better with TRBJ2-3, so the J call may be wrong. Germline-derived CDR1 and CDR2 are SGHAT and FQNNGV. CDR3 length: 14 amino acids. The CDR3 nucleotides are TGTGCCAGCAGCCCCCAGTCCTCCCAGCGGACGCAGTATTTT. This encodes CASSPQSSQRTQYF.

This rearrangement joins TRBV6-1 to TRBJ2-6, with TRBD1 identical over 7 bases. Trimming removed 6 bases from V and 2 bases from J; junction bases left unmatched: 4. CDR3 size: 15 residues. Germline CDR1 is MNHNS and CDR2 is SASEGT. Here the CDR3 DNA reads TGTGCCAGCAGGACCACAGGGGCTGGGGCCAACGTCCTGACTTTC. It codes for CASRTTGAGANVLTF.

The chain carries TRBV7-6 and TRBJ2-5, with TRBD1 as a possible D gene (6 bases). Matching the DNA end better, TRBJ2-7 makes the J call doubtful. CDR3 size: 12 residues. Germline CDR1 and CDR2: SGHVS and FNYEAQ. Here the CDR3 DNA reads TGTGCCACCCGGGACACCCCCTACGAGCAGTACTTC. Residues: CATRDTPYEQYF.

This clonotype was recorded at least ten times. V usage is TRBV5-1 and J usage is TRBJ1-2; D unclear. CDR3 length: 14 residues. Germline loops: CDR1 SGHRS, CDR2 YFSETQ. V dropped 6 bases and J dropped 2 bases, with 14 bases sitting between them. The CDR3 nucleotides are TGCGCCAGCACCCTCGATGGAGCCAACTATGGCTACACCTTC. Amino acids: CASTLDGANYGYTF.

This clonotype appeared many times. CDR3: CASSLGGDSGYEQYF. The CDR3 DNA reads TGCGCCAGCAGCTTGGGCGGGGATAGCGGATACGAGCAGTACTTC. The chain employs TRBV5-1 and TRBJ2-7, with D possibly TRBD2 on 6 matching bases. Trimming removed 0 bases at V and 4 bases at J, with 14 bases between. Germline V gene lookup returns CDR1 SGHRS and CDR2 YFSETQ. CDR3 length: 15 amino acids.

V and J are TRBV6-7 and TRBJ2-5; unclear D gene. TRBV6-7 counts as an open reading frame of uncertain function. V dropped 7 bases and J dropped 11 bases, with 29 bases sitting between them. The CDR3 loop spans 16 amino acids. The CDR3 DNA sequence: TGTGCCAGCACCACAATCGAATACGGGTTCTACAATGAGCAGTACTTC. It yields the protein CASTTIEYGFYNEQYF.

The chain carries TRBV7-3 and TRBJ2-7; 9 bases line up with TRBD2. CDR3 length: 15 amino acids. Germline V gene lookup returns CDR1 SGHTA and CDR2 FQGTGA. J gave up 7 bases and V 3 bases, and 10 bases lay outside the gene matches. The DNA for the CDR3 is TGTGCCAGCAGCTTCTCTAGCGGGAATTACAATGAGCAGTACTTC. It encodes CASSFSSGNYNEQYF.

In nucleotides, the CDR3 is TGTGCCAGCAGCCGCAACCCCCAAGAGACCCAGTACTTC. Its protein is CASSRNPQETQYF. This rearrangement joins TRBV7-3 to TRBJ2-6; D is undetermined. The better agreement between TRBJ2-5 and the DNA end casts doubt on the J call. Germline V gene data show CDR1 as SGHTA and CDR2 as FQGTGA. CDR3 length: 13 amino acids.

CDR3 coding DNA: TGTGCCAGCAGTTTATTTGCGAGTGACGCCAAAAACATTCAGTACTTC. Amino acids: CASSLFASDAKNIQYF. The chain uses TRBV28 and TRBJ2-4; D uncertain. CDR3 length: 16 residues. V was cut by 1 base and J by 1 base, with 11 bases left in between. The V gene's germline CDR1 is MDHEN and CDR2 SYDVKM.

This chain links TRBV28 with TRBJ1-1; weak D call: TRBD1 (6 bases). V lost 4 bases to trimming and J lost 3 bases, with 18 bases between them. Germline V gene lookup returns CDR1 MDHEN and CDR2 SYDVKM. There are 16 residues in the CDR3. As DNA, the CDR3 is TGTGCCAGCAGTTCCGCGTACCAGGGGACCGACACTGAAGCTTTCTTT. Amino acids: CASSSAYQGTDTEAFF.

The chain links TRBV7-4 to TRBJ2-5; no definite D call. The CDR3 runs to 11 residues. Trimming took off 5 bases at V and 7 bases at J, with 8 bases between the two ends. Germline V lookup: CDR1 SGHVT, CDR2 SQSDAQ. CDR3 sequence reads: CASSPGGTQYF. DNA of the CDR3: TGTGCCAGCAGCCCTGGTGGGACCCAGTACTTC.

This clonotype is classed as medium-sized. This chain connects TRBV6-1 to TRBJ1-2; 9 positions match TRBD1. With V trimmed by 5 bases and J by 5 bases, 3 bases remained unmatched. The CDR3 is 13 amino acids. CDR1 and CDR2 (germline): MNHNS, SASEGT. The CDR3 here is CASSKQGAYGYTF. Written as DNA, the CDR3 is TGTGCCAGCAGTAAACAGGGGGCGTATGGCTACACCTTC.

The chain links TRBV2 to TRBJ2-5; D is uncertain. The closer fit of TRBJ2-1 to the DNA end suggests the J call may be wrong. The CDR3 covers 16 residues. Germline CDR1 and CDR2: SNHLY and FYNNEI. The CDR3 sequence is CASSEALRGSYNEQFF. CDR3 coding DNA: TGTGCCAGCAGTGAAGCGCTTCGAGGCAGCTACAATGAGCAGTTCTTC.

Notes on this clonotype: A junction boundary mismatches the germline segment, possibly from a read error. The chain employs TRBV7-9 and TRBJ2-1; TRBD1 might be the D (5 bases). Looked up from germline, CDR1 is SEHNR and CDR2 is FQNEAQ (reference sequence). The CDR3 extends over 14 amino acids. The CDR3 spells CASSRDSENSPLHF. The DNA for the CDR3 is TGTGCCAGCAGCCGCGACAGTGAGAATTCACCCCTCCACTTC.

This clonotype was recorded a few times. The chain couples TRBV27 to TRBJ2-5, with D perhaps TRBD1 or TRBD2 (5 bases each). CDR3 length: 15 amino acids. Germline CDR1 is MNHEY and CDR2 is SMNVEV (reference sequence). V lost 5 bases and J 5 bases, leaving 18 bases between the germline ends. DNA of the CDR3: TGTGCCAGCAGTCCCAATGGGGGAGTACCTGAGACCCAGTACTTC. Its translation is CASSPNGGVPETQYF.